This TCR beta chain was captured in a study of blood T cell repertoires in COVID-19. Per the authors' pipeline: Amplification from reference gene primers served as the basis for estimated nucleated cell counts. Sequencing used immunoSEQ multiplex PCR; TCRdb keeps in-frame clones, though not all of them. The D gene and trimming were derived from the DNA, and the V and J assignments and clone size from that table. The sample contains roughly 190,000 clones, 82% of which appear only once. Participant-reported clinical history was the basis for cohort assignment. Trimming removed 1 base at V and 4 bases at J, with 12 bases between. The CDR3 has 15 residues. Per the germline V gene, CDR1 is LGHNA and CDR2 is YSLEER.

The material sequenced was PBMCs or T cells enriched from blood (not recorded which). The TCR was taken from a woman aged 55 to 70 with acute COVID-19. The chain couples TRBV4-3 to TRBJ2-3; D is unclear. CDR3 coding DNA: TGCGCCAGCAGCCAAGTATTTGGGCGAGCAGATACGCAGTATTTT. Its protein product is CASSQVFGRADTQYF.